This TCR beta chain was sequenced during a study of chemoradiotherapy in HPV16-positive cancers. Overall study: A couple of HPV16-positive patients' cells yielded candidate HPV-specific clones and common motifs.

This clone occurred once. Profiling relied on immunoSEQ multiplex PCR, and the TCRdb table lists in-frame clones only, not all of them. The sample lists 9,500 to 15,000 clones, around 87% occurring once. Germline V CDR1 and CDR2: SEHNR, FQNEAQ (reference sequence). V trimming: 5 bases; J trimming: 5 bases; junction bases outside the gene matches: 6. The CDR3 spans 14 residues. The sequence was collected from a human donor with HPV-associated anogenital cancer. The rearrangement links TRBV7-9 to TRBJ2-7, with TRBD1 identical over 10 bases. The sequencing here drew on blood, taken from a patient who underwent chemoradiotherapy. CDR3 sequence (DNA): TGTGCCAGCAGCGGGACAGGGGCAGGCCACGAGCAGTACTTC. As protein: CASSGTGAGHEQYF. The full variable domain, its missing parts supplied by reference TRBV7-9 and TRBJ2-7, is DTGVSQNPRHKITKRGQNVTFRCDPISEHNRLYWYRQTLGQGPEFLTYFQNEAQLEKSRLLSDRFSAERPKGSFSTLEIQRTEQGDSAMYLCASSGTGAGHEQYFGPGTRLTVT.